This T cell receptor beta chain was sequenced in a study of blood T cell repertoires in COVID-19. Study-wide background: Samples came from the United States, Italy and Spain, spanning acute and convalescent COVID-19. From T cells, B-cell-depleted T cells, or PBMCs came the material, which was cDNA or gDNA.

This CDR3 region has 15 residues. From germline, CDR1 is MNHEY and CDR2 SVGAGI. V was cut by 5 bases and J by 1 base, with 11 bases left in between. Study processing details: Researchers report that nucleated cell counts were estimated from reference gene primer amplification. Using immunoSEQ multiplex PCR, the repertoire was profiled, and TCRdb retains in-frame clones only, with some absent. Clone size and the V and J calls come from that table; the DNA yielded D and trimming. The profile shows some 200,000 clones, 80% to 90% of them singletons. Sequencing was carried out using peripheral blood. The sequence was obtained from a man aged 50-59 years with active or convalescent COVID-19. The chain has TRBV6-5 and TRBJ1-4, with unresolved D. CDR3: CASSPALGTNEKLFF. In nucleotides, the CDR3 is TGTGCCAGCAGTCCCGCCCTCGGAACTAATGAAAAACTGTTTTTT.